Described below is a single TCR beta chain sequence and its context. Each donor was healthy, and each was a bone marrow donor. The sample belongs to a study of cytomegalovirus exposure and HLA in healthy donors. CDR1 and CDR2 (germline): LGHNA, YSLEER. V lost 0 bases, J lost 6 bases, and 18 bases lay in between. The CDR3 sequence is 16 residues long. Vbeta (60) and Jbeta (13) primers were used in the PCR. Profiling relied on immunoSEQ multiplex PCR, and the TCRdb table lists in-frame clones only, not all of them. The sample has approximately 210,000 clones, roughly four fifths seen once; the top ten hold 1.5% to 2%.

The receptor comes from a man younger than 35 in good health and CMV-seronegative. This chain joins TRBV4-3 and TRBJ2-7; TRBD1 is a possible D gene (6 bases). Sequencing input: PBMCs. The CDR3 coding sequence is TGCGCCAGCAGCCAAGATTTCGGTAGGGGGTCCGGCGAGCAGTACTTC. Protein: CASSQDFGRGSGEQYF.